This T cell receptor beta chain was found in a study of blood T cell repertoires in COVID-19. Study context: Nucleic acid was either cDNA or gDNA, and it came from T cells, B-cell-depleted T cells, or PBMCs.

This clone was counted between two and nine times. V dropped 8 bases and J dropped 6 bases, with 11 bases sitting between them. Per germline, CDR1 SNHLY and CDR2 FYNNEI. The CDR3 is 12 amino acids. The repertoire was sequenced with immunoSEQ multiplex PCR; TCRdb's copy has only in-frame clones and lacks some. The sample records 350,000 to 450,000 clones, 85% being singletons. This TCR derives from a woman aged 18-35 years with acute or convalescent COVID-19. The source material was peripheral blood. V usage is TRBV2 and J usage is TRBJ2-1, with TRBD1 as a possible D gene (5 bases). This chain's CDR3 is CASDLGANEQFF. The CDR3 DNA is TGTGCCAGCGACTTAGGGGCCAATGAGCAGTTCTTC.